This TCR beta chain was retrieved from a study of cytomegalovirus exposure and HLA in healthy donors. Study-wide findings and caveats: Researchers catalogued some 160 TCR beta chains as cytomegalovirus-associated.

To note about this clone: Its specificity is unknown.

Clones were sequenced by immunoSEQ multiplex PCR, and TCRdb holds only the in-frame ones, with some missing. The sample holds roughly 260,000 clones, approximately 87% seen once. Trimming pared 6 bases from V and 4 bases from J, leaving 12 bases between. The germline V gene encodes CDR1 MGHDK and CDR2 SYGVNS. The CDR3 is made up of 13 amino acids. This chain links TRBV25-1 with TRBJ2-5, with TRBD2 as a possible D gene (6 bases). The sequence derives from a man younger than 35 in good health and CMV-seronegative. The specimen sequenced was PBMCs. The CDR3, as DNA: TGTGCCAGCAGGCGGGGTTTGGGAGAGACCCAGTACTTC. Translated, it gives CASRRGLGETQYF.